Included here is one T cell receptor beta chain sequence, with context. Its antigen is not known. Assay used: immunoSEQ multiplex PCR; TCRdb lists only in-frame clones, some missing. This sample has 60,000 to 65,000 clones, with about four fifths found just once. The source of the sample is a study of OX40 agonist ivuxolimab in advanced cancers. General study findings and limits: By week 6 at 0.1 to 3.0 mg/kg, blood CD4+ and CD8+ T cells had expanded clonally. Clonal expansion was among the lowest in partial responders at 0.1-3.0 mg/kg, especially CD8+. Expanded clones were, on average, more numerous among CD8+ T cells than CD4+.

V was pared by 0 bases and J by 6 bases, with 7 bases between. The CDR3 is 14 residues long. The germline V gene has CDR1 SGHRS and CDR2 YFSETQ. This chain uses TRBV5-1 with TRBJ1-6; D gene ambiguous. The source of this sequence is an adult with an advanced solid tumor such as melanoma, head and neck, liver or kidney cancer. The sample was CD4+ or CD8+ T cells sorted from blood, taken in a trial of the OX40 agonist ivuxolimab. This CDR3 is CASSLDVGNSPLHF. DNA for the CDR3: TGCGCCAGCAGCTTGGACGTCGGTAATTCACCCCTCCACTTT.